Included here is one TCR beta chain sequence, with context. The data derive from a study of blood T cell repertoires in COVID-19. Overall study: PBMCs, B-cell-depleted T cells, or T cells provided the cDNA or gDNA that made up the material.

As handled by the study authors: Estimation of nucleated cell counts relied on the amplification of reference gene primers. Using immunoSEQ multiplex PCR, the repertoire was profiled, and TCRdb retains in-frame clones only, with some absent. For V, J and clone size, that table is used; D and trimming come from the DNA. The sample carries some 100,000 clones, 92% recorded once. Germline CDR1 LGHDT, CDR2 YNNKEL (reference sequence). Losses at the gene ends were 3 bases for V and 0 bases for J; bases not matched to a gene: 5. This CDR3 has 15 residues. The source is a man in his 70s with acute or convalescent COVID-19. The rearrangement uses TRBV3-1 (or the pseudogene TRBV3-2) and TRBJ2-7, with TRBD1 identical over 7 bases. What was sequenced was peripheral blood. CDR3 bases: TGTGCCAGCAGCCAGGGGACAGCTAACTCCTACGAGCAGTACTTC. Translating it yields CASSQGTANSYEQYF.